In its sample, the clone carrying this T cell receptor beta chain was seen a few times. Its specificity is unknown. The sample belongs to a study of identical twins. Study-wide results and limits: Insertions were fewer in abundant cord blood beta clonotypes, whereas memory repertoires showed none of this pattern. With monozygotic twins, out-of-frame TCR alpha sharing exceeded what models estimated.

Via MiXCR, TCRdb re-called the 5' RACE reads, giving one row per CDR3 protein. The sample has under 400,000 distinct CDR3 sequences; approximately 9.1% are singletons. Sequencing was performed on naive T cells sorted from blood. The sequence was collected from a woman aged 50 to 65 in good health.

CDR3 coding DNA: TGTGCCAGCAGCCCCCGGGAGTCAACTACAGATACGCAGTATTTT. It is translated as CASSPRESTTDTQYF. The rearrangement joins TRBV7-2 to TRBJ2-3; D possibly corresponds to TRBD2 (6 bases). CDR1 SGHTA and CDR2 FQGNSA come from the germline V gene. With 5 bases removed from V and 3 bases from J, the gap between germline ends came to 15 bases. The CDR3 has 15 residues.